Presented here are 4 T cell receptor beta chains from one specimen sequenced in a study of T cell responses to AZD1222 COVID-19 vaccine. Measured with immunoSEQ multiplex PCR; TCRdb has only the in-frame clones, and not every one. The sample contains 150,000 to 250,000 clones, about nine tenths of which appear only once. Sequenced here: peripheral blood, sampled 28 days after the second AZD1222 dose. The receptors come from an adult who received the AZD1222 COVID-19 vaccine.

The V gene is TRBV19, the J gene TRBJ2-7; 9 bases match TRBD2. With V trimmed by 4 bases and J by 6 bases, 16 bases remained unmatched. The CDR3 is made up of 17 amino acids. The germline gives CDR1 LNHDA, CDR2 SQIVND (reference sequence). The CDR3 loop is CASSTNSGRLSLAEQYF. For the CDR3, the DNA is TGTGCCAGTAGTACTAACAGCGGGAGGCTCTCCCTTGCCGAGCAGTACTTC.

The chain combines TRBV30 with TRBJ1-1, with TRBD1 matching over 8 bases. After removal of 2 bases from V and 4 bases from J, the junction contained 3 bases not matched to a gene. There are 13 residues in the CDR3. Germline values: CDR1 GTSNPN, CDR2 SVGIG (reference sequence). The CDR3 region is CAWSRQGPTEAFF. The CDR3 DNA reads as TGTGCCTGGAGTCGACAGGGGCCCACTGAAGCTTTCTTT.

The V call is TRBV24-1, the J call TRBJ1-4; weak D call: TRBD1 (6 bases). This CDR3 comprises 18 residues. CDR1 KGHDR and CDR2 SFDVKD come from the germline V gene. V was clipped by 4 bases and J by 7 bases, with 24 bases between them. The CDR3 region has the DNA TGTGCCACCAGTGAGCCAGAAGGAGACAGGCGCCTTATTGAAAAACTGTTTTTT. Its translation is CATSEPEGDRRLIEKLFF.

V gene TRBV27 combines with J gene TRBJ1-3; 8 nucleotides match TRBD1. CDR3 length: 15 residues. Germline V CDR1 and CDR2: MNHEY, SMNVEV (reference sequence). The trim removed 6 bases at V and 3 bases at J, leaving 7 bases unmatched. CDR3 amino acids: CASRPSGGGGNTIYF. CDR3 DNA sequence: TGTGCCAGCAGGCCATCAGGGGGCGGTGGAAACACCATATATTTT.